Following are 27 T cell receptor beta chains from one sample sequenced in a study of monozygotic twins with inflammatory bowel disease. TCRdb re-called the 5' RACE reads and catalogs CDR3 proteins one per entry, DNA excluded. This sample contains some 200,000 distinct CDR3 sequences. Sequencing input: blood. These receptors came from a human donor with ulcerative colitis or Crohn's disease, or a healthy co-twin of an affected twin (not recorded which).

The CDR3: CASRPSPRQGNQPQHF. V gene TRBV6-1 combines with J gene TRBJ1-5; TCRdb selects TRBD1, and the lack of DNA leaves this call unchecked. The CDR3 has 16 residues. Germline V gene data show CDR1 as MNHNS and CDR2 as SASEGT.

This chain connects TRBV27 to TRBJ2-7; TCRdb designates TRBD1, a call that cannot be tested without DNA. In germline, CDR1 is MNHEY, CDR2 SMNVEV (reference sequence). There are 13 residues in the CDR3. CDR3 residues: CASSHSGIHEQYF.

The chain carries TRBV5-1 and TRBJ2-5; TCRdb calls TRBD2, which cannot be checked without DNA. This CDR3 is built from 16 residues. Germline-derived CDR1 and CDR2 are SGHRS and YFSETQ. CDR3 sequence: CASSLRAGGAQETQYF.

The rearrangement joins TRBV5-6 to TRBJ2-5. From germline, CDR1 is SGHDT and CDR2 YYEEEE. This CDR3 has 13 amino acids. The chain's CDR3 is CASSLKDVETQYF.

The chain links TRBV19 to TRBJ2-7; TCRdb picks TRBD1, but there is no DNA to check that call. CDR3 length equals 15 residues. Germline assignment: CDR1 LNHDA and CDR2 SQIVND (reference sequence). The CDR3 spells CASSPVGGFGTEQYF. Together with reference TRBV19 and TRBJ2-7, the CDR3 gives the full variable domain: DGGITQSPKYLFRKEGQNVTLSCEQNLNHDAMYWYRQDPGQGLRLIYYSQIVNDFQKGDIAEGYSVSREKKESFPLTVTSAQKNPTAFYLCASSPVGGFGTEQYFGPGTRLTVT.

The V call is TRBV11-2, the J call TRBJ1-1; TCRdb picks TRBD1, but there is no DNA to check that call. The CDR3 has 13 amino acids. The germline CDR1 and CDR2 sequences are SGHAT and FQNNGV. CDR3: CASSLYRGGEAFF.

This chain connects TRBV12-3 or TRBV12-4 to TRBJ2-3; TCRdb returns TRBD2, unconfirmable since there is no DNA. CDR3 length: 15 amino acids. This chain's CDR3 is CASSLASGVTDTQYF.

The V gene is TRBV27, the J gene TRBJ2-7; no DNA is available, so the TRBD1 call from TCRdb remains unchecked. This CDR3 is 16 amino acids long. Germline CDR1 is MNHEY and CDR2 is SMNVEV (reference sequence). CDR3 protein: CASSPRDSRRAYEQYF.

The V gene is TRBV20-1, the J gene TRBJ2-7; the D call from TCRdb, TRBD1, cannot be confirmed without DNA. The CDR3 consists of 14 residues. Germline values: CDR1 DFQATT, CDR2 SNEGSKA (reference sequence). The chain's CDR3 is CSAREGGNSYEQYF.

The chain carries TRBV11-2 and TRBJ2-5. Per germline, CDR1 SGHAT and CDR2 FQNNGV. CDR3 length: 14 residues. CDR3 in amino acids: CASSFGVIQETQYF.

The chain employs TRBV2 and TRBJ2-1; TCRdb's D call, TRBD1, is unchecked because there is no DNA. The CDR3 spans 14 residues. The germline gives CDR1 SNHLY, CDR2 FYNNEI. CDR3 sequence reads: CASSEVAGAQEQFF.

The rearrangement links TRBV5-1 to TRBJ2-7; TCRdb proposes TRBD1, but this gene call is untestable without DNA. Per the germline V gene, CDR1 is SGHRS and CDR2 is YFSETQ. The CDR3 extends over 13 amino acids. CDR3 sequence reads: CASRRDRDYKQYF.

This chain connects TRBV7-9 to TRBJ1-5; checking the TCRdb D call of TRBD1 is not possible without DNA. This CDR3 spans 16 amino acids. Germline loops: CDR1 SEHNR, CDR2 FQNEAQ (reference sequence). Here the CDR3 reads CASSRDRVDLNQPQHF. The complete variable domain, with remaining parts taken from reference TRBV7-9 and TRBJ1-5, reads DTGVSQNPRHKITKRGQNVTFRCDPISEHNRLYWYRQTLGQGPEFLTYFQNEAQLEKSRLLSDRFSAERPKGSFSTLEIQRTEQGDSAMYLCASSRDRVDLNQPQHFGDGTRLSIL.

V and J are TRBV10-3 and TRBJ1-2; the D gene TCRdb calls, TRBD1, cannot be checked with no DNA. This CDR3 contains 14 residues. Germline V gives CDR1 ENHRY, CDR2 SYGVKD. This CDR3 is CAISEGPPLYGYTF.

This chain uses TRBV6-6 with TRBJ1-2. This CDR3 has 14 amino acids. Germline assignment: CDR1 MNHNY and CDR2 SVGAGI (reference sequence). The CDR3 is CASSYRTVNYGYTF.

J is TRBJ2-7 and V is TRBV6-1; the D call of TRBD1 rests on TCRdb alone, since no DNA is present to check it. Germline-derived CDR1 and CDR2 are MNHNS and SASEGT. There are 15 residues in the CDR3. CDR3 residues: CASSRLGTGFDEQYF.

V usage is TRBV16 and J usage is TRBJ1-6. Germline-derived CDR1 and CDR2 are KGHSY and FQNENV. The CDR3 extends over 14 amino acids. The CDR3 is CASRRGLNNSPLHF.

The rearrangement joins TRBV5-1 to TRBJ2-1. This CDR3 has 15 residues. CDR1 and CDR2 (germline): SGHRS, YFSETQ. CDR3 protein: CASSFGDRGYNEQFF.

The V and J genes are TRBV7-9 and TRBJ2-3; absent DNA, TCRdb's TRBD1 call cannot be checked. The CDR3 contains 14 residues. Germline V gene lookup returns CDR1 SEHNR and CDR2 FQNEAQ (reference sequence). The CDR3 sequence is CASSSGTGIDTQYF. Looking up the rest from reference TRBV7-9 and TRBJ2-3 gives the full variable domain: DTGVSQNPRHKITKRGQNVTFRCDPISEHNRLYWYRQTLGQGPEFLTYFQNEAQLEKSRLLSDRFSAERPKGSFSTLEIQRTEQGDSAMYLCASSSGTGIDTQYFGPGTRLTVL.

This rearrangement joins TRBV5-1 to TRBJ1-2. Germline V gives CDR1 SGHRS, CDR2 YFSETQ. This CDR3 has 15 amino acids. CDR3 sequence: CASSPAATANYGYTF.

The V and J genes are TRBV27 and TRBJ2-3; TCRdb lists TRBD2, though no DNA is available to test this call. Per germline, CDR1 MNHEY and CDR2 SMNVEV (reference sequence). The CDR3 contains 16 residues. The CDR3 here is CASSLVGLAVGDTQYF.

The chain recombines TRBV30 with TRBJ1-4. CDR3 length: 11 amino acids. CDR1 is GTSNPN, CDR2 SVGIG, per germline (reference sequence). This CDR3 is CAGREYEKLFF. Drawing the rest from reference TRBV30 and TRBJ1-4, the complete variable domain is SQTIHQWPATLVQPVGSPLSLECTVEGTSNPNLYWYRQAAGRGLQLLFYSVGIGQISSEVPQNLSASRPQDRQFILSSKKLLLSDSGFYLCAGREYEKLFFGSGTQLSVL.

The gene calls are TRBV6-5 and TRBJ1-5; TCRdb's D call, TRBD1, is unchecked because there is no DNA. Germline V gene sequence: CDR1 MNHEY, CDR2 SVGAGI. This CDR3 has 18 amino acids. This chain's CDR3 is CASSYVRPAASSNQPQHF.

This sequence joins TRBV7-2 and TRBJ1-1; the TCRdb call, TRBD1, lacks DNA for checking. This CDR3 region has 15 residues. Germline-derived CDR1 and CDR2 are SGHTA and FQGNSA. CDR3 residues: CASSLAGQGNTEAFF.

The rearrangement uses TRBV27 and TRBJ2-7; no DNA is available, so the TRBD1 call from TCRdb remains unchecked. The CDR3 has 16 residues. Germline CDR1 MNHEY, CDR2 SMNVEV (reference sequence). Here the CDR3 reads CASSFYRRQGAGEQYF.

The gene calls are TRBV27 and TRBJ2-7; no DNA is available, so the TRBD1 call from TCRdb remains unchecked. The V gene's germline CDR1 is MNHEY and CDR2 SMNVEV (reference sequence). This CDR3 spans 14 amino acids. The CDR3 is CASSFFDRVYEQYF.

The chain combines TRBV29-1 with TRBJ1-1. The CDR3 spans 13 residues. Germline V gene data show CDR1 as SQVTM and CDR2 as ANQGSEA. The CDR3 loop is CSVTVYQDTEAFF. The complete variable domain, with remaining parts taken from reference TRBV29-1 and TRBJ1-1, reads SAVISQKPSRDICQRGTSLTIQCQVDSQVTMMFWYRQQPGQSLTLIATANQGSEATYESGFVIDKFPISRPNLTFSTLTVSNMSPEDSSIYLCSVTVYQDTEAFFGQGTRLTVV.